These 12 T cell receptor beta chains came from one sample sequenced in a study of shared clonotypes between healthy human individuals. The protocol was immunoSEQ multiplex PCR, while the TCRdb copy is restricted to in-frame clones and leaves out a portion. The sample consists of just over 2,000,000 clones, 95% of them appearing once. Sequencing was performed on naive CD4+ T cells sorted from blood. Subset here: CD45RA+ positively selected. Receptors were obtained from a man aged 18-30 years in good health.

CDR3 sequence (DNA): TGCGCCAGCAGCCAACCCAAAGAGACCCAGTACTTC. This encodes CASSQPKETQYF. The chain combines TRBV5-1 with TRBJ2-5; no reliable D call. Deletions cut 4 bases from V and 3 bases from J, with 7 bases between. Germline V gene data show CDR1 as SGHRS and CDR2 as YFSETQ. CDR3 length: 12 residues.

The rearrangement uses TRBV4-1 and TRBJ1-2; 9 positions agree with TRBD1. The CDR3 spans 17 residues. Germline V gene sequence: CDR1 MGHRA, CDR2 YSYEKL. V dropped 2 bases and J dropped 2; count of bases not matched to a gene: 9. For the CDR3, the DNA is TGCGCCAGCAGCCAACCCGGACAGGGGAGGGTGAACTATGGCTACACCTTC. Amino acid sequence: CASSQPGQGRVNYGYTF.

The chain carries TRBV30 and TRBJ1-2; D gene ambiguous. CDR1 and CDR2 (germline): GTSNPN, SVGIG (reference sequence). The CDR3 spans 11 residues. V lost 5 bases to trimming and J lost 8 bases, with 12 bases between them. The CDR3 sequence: CAWGQAAGYTF. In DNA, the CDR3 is TGTGCCTGGGGCCAGGCAGCGGGCTACACCTTC.

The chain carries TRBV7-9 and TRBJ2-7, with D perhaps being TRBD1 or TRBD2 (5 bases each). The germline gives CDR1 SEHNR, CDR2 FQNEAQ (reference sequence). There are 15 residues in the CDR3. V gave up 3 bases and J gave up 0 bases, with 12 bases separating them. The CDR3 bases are TGTGCCAGCAGCTTCTCGGGGCTATCCTCCTACGAGCAGTACTTC. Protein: CASSFSGLSSYEQYF.

Here the CDR3 reads CASSYTWTSGSYEQYF. The CDR3 nucleotides read TGTGCCAGCAGTTACACATGGACTAGCGGGAGTTACGAGCAGTACTTC. V usage is TRBV6-5 and J usage is TRBJ2-7; 13 bases line up with TRBD2. The CDR3 runs to 16 residues. V dropped 2 bases and J dropped 4; count of bases not matched to a gene: 5. Germline values: CDR1 MNHEY, CDR2 SVGAGI.

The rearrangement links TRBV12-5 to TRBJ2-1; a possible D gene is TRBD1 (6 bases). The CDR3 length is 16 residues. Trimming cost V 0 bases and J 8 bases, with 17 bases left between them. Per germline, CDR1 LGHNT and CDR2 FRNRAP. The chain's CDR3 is CASGLVLTPPGDEQFF. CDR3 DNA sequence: TGTGCTAGTGGTTTGGTCCTTACACCCCCAGGGGATGAGCAGTTCTTC.

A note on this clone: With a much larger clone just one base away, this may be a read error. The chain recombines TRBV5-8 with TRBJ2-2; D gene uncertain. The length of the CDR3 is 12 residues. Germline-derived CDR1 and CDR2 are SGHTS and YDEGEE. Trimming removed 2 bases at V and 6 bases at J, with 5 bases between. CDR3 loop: CASSLNPGELFF. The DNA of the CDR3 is TGTGCCAGCAGCTTAAACCCCGGGGAGCTGTTTTTT.

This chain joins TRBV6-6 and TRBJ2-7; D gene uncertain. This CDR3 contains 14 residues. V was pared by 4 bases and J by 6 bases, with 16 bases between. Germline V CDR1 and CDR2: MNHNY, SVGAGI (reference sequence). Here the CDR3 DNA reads TGTGCCAGCAGTTGGACCTCTATAGGCGGCGAGCAGTACTTC. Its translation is CASSWTSIGGEQYF.

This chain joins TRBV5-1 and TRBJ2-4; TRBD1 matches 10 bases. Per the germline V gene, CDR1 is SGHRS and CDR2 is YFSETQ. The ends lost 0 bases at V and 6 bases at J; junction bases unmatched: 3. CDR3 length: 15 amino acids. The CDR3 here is CASSLGRDRGNIQYF. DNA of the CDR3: TGCGCCAGCAGCTTGGGACGGGACAGGGGAAACATTCAGTACTTC.

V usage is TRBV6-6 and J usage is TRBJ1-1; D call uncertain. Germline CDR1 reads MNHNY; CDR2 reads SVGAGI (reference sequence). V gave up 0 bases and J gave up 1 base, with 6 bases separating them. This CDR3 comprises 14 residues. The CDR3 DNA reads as TGTGCCAGCAGTTACTCGAAGCGGAACACTGAAGCTTTCTTT. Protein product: CASSYSKRNTEAFF.

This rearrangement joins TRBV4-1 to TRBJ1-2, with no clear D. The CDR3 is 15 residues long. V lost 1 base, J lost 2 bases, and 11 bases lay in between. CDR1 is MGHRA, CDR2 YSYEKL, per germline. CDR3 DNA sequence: TGCGCCAGCAGCCAAGTTTATGCTGGAAACTATGGCTACACCTTC. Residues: CASSQVYAGNYGYTF.

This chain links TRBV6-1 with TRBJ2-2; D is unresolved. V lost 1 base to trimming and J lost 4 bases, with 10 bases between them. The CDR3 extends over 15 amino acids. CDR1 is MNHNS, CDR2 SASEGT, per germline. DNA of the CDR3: TGTGCCAGCAGTGAAGATCGGGTTATCACCGGGGAGCTGTTTTTT. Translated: CASSEDRVITGELFF.